Listed below are T cell receptor beta chains from one sample, sequenced in a study of blood T cells in healthy people across ages. TCRdb reanalysed the 5' RACE reads using MiXCR and keeps one entry per CDR3 protein. The sample yields around 790,000 distinct CDR3 sequences, about 42% seen once. The sequenced sample consisted of blood. These receptors were obtained from a man aged 60 to 75 in good health. Both conserved end residues are part of each CDR3. A D gene is named only where the DNA matches it firmly. Clone size is stated in some rows and not others, as once, few, many or a class when expanded.

V: TRBV7-8
D: NA
size: NA
J: TRBJ2-1
CDR3: CASSLVAGAAYNEQFF
DNA: TGTGCCAGCAGCTTGGTGGCGGGGGCAGCCTACAATGAGCAGTTCTTC

V: TRBV30
D: NA
size: NA
J: TRBJ2-7
CDR3: CAWSPGSNEQYF
DNA: TGTGCCTGGAGCCCGGGCTCGAACGAGCAGTACTTC

V: TRBV2
D: TRBD2
size: NA
J: TRBJ2-1
CDR3: CASSAPGLAGYNEQFF
DNA: TGTGCCAGCAGTGCTCCTGGACTAGCGGGCTACAATGAGCAGTTCTTC

V: TRBV5-1
D: NA
size: NA
J: TRBJ2-2
CDR3: CASSLVTGPTGELFF
DNA: TGCGCCAGCAGCTTGGTCACAGGGCCCACCGGGGAGCTGTTTTTT

V: TRBV10-3
D: NA
size: NA
J: TRBJ2-7
CDR3: CAISESLTSSYEQYF
DNA: TGTGCCATCAGTGAGAGCCTAACGAGCTCCTACGAGCAGTACTTC

V: TRBV30
D: NA
size: NA
J: TRBJ2-7
CDR3: CAWSLTGGQPYEQYF
DNA: TGTGCCTGGAGTTTAACGGGGGGACAGCCCTACGAGCAGTACTTC

V: TRBV7-9
D: TRBD1
size: few
J: TRBJ2-7
CDR3: CASSAPPDRVYEQYF
DNA: TGTGCCAGCAGCGCCCCACCGGACAGGGTGTACGAGCAGTACTTC

V: TRBV2
D: NA
size: few
J: TRBJ2-6
CDR3: CASSWGGISSGANVLTF
DNA: TGTGCCAGCAGTTGGGGGGGCATATCCTCTGGGGCCAACGTCCTGACTTTC

V: TRBV9
D: NA
size: once
J: TRBJ2-5
CDR3: CASSVGGGIPKETQYF
DNA: TGTGCCAGCAGCGTAGGAGGGGGAATACCCAAAGAGACCCAGTACTTC

V: TRBV18
D: NA
size: NA
J: TRBJ1-1
CDR3: CASSPTVSLAEAFF
DNA: TGTGCCAGCTCACCAACCGTATCCTTAGCTGAAGCTTTCTTT

V: TRBV11-3
D: NA
size: NA
J: TRBJ2-7
CDR3: CASSLGKTLPYEQYF
DNA: TGTGCCAGCAGCTTAGGCAAGACACTACCCTACGAGCAGTACTTC

V: TRBV5-1
D: TRBD1
size: NA
J: TRBJ2-1
CDR3: CASSGGTGNHNEQFF
DNA: TGCGCCAGCAGCGGAGGGACAGGGAATCACAATGAGCAGTTCTTC

V: TRBV7-8
D: TRBD1
size: few
J: TRBJ1-2
CDR3: CASSSTRGQGLNYGYTF
DNA: TGTGCCAGCAGCTCGACTCGCGGACAGGGATTAAACTATGGCTACACCTTC

V: TRBV7-3
D: NA
size: NA
J: TRBJ2-3
CDR3: CASSLRRDDTQYF
DNA: TGTGCCAGCAGCTTACGGAGGGACGATACGCAGTATTTT

V: TRBV15
D: NA
size: few
J: TRBJ2-6
CDR3: CATSREGAGANVLTF
DNA: TGTGCCACCAGCAGAGAGGGGGCTGGGGCCAACGTCCTGACTTTC

V: TRBV9
D: TRBD2
size: few
J: TRBJ2-1
CDR3: CASSAGTSIRNQQFF
DNA: TGTGCCAGCAGTGCCGGGACTAGCATTCGAAACCAGCAGTTCTTC

V: TRBV6-1
D: TRBD2
size: NA
J: TRBJ2-1
CDR3: CAGSVSSGSYNEQFF
DNA: TGTGCCGGCAGTGTGTCTAGCGGGAGTTACAATGAGCAGTTCTTC

V: TRBV6-6
D: TRBD1
size: many
J: TRBJ2-5
CDR3: CASRPGGLETQYF
DNA: TGTGCCAGCAGGCCAGGGGGCTTGGAGACCCAGTACTTC

V: TRBV9
D: TRBD1
size: NA
J: TRBJ2-1
CDR3: CASSPRTGSLYNEQFF
DNA: TGTGCCAGCAGCCCCCGGACAGGAAGTTTGTACAATGAGCAGTTCTTC

V: TRBV19
D: TRBD1
size: few
J: TRBJ2-7
CDR3: CASSRDRGSPYEQYF
DNA: TGTGCCAGTAGCCGGGACAGAGGGAGTCCCTACGAGCAGTACTTC

V: TRBV20-1
D: TRBD2
size: NA
J: TRBJ2-5
CDR3: CSAPLAGGGASGETQYF
DNA: TGCAGTGCTCCTTTGGCGGGGGGAGGGGCCTCGGGGGAGACCCAGTACTTC

V: TRBV10-3
D: NA
size: NA
J: TRBJ1-2
CDR3: CAISADKGYGYTF
DNA: TGTGCCATCAGTGCGGACAAAGGATATGGCTACACCTTC

V: TRBV3-1
D: TRBD1
size: NA
J: TRBJ2-5
CDR3: CASSQRTGQETQYF
DNA: TGTGCCAGCAGCCAAAGGACAGGCCAAGAGACCCAGTACTTC

V: TRBV29-1
D: NA
size: NA
J: TRBJ2-2
CDR3: CSVSSALTGELFF
DNA: TGCAGCGTTAGTTCTGCACTCACCGGGGAGCTGTTTTTT

V: TRBV19
D: NA
size: once
J: TRBJ1-5
CDR3: CASSRAGTPLDPQHF
DNA: TGTGCCAGTAGTCGAGCCGGGACCCCCCTAGATCCCCAGCATTTT

V: TRBV4-2
D: TRBD2
size: once
J: TRBJ2-3
CDR3: CASSQEGAGAPSTDTQYF
DNA: TGTGCCAGCAGCCAAGAGGGAGCGGGGGCCCCAAGCACAGATACGCAGTATTTT

V: TRBV20-1
D: NA
size: few
J: TRBJ2-5
CDR3: CSARDTTNQETQYF
DNA: TGCAGTGCTAGAGATACGACTAATCAAGAGACCCAGTACTTC

V: TRBV27
D: NA
size: many
J: TRBJ2-2
CDR3: CASSLRPPSTGVGLGFTGELFF
DNA: TGTGCCAGCAGTTTAAGGCCGCCAAGCACCGGGGTTGGGTTGGGGTTTACCGGGGAGCTGTTTTTT

V: TRBV18
D: NA
size: NA
J: TRBJ2-7
CDR3: CASSLLDGYEQYF
DNA: TGTGCCAGCTCACTACTCGACGGGTACGAGCAGTACTTC

V: TRBV15
D: NA
size: NA
J: TRBJ2-5
CDR3: CATSIDRDGRTQYF
DNA: TGTGCCACCAGCATAGATAGGGACGGCCGAACCCAGTACTTC

V: TRBV28
D: TRBD2
size: many
J: TRBJ2-7
CDR3: CASSLLAGTYEQYF
DNA: TGTGCCAGCAGCCTTCTAGCGGGGACCTACGAGCAGTACTTC

V: TRBV7-2
D: NA
size: many
J: TRBJ2-7
CDR3: CASSPSSYEQYF
DNA: TGTGCCAGTAGCCCAAGCTCCTACGAGCAGTACTTC

V: TRBV9
D: NA
size: NA
J: TRBJ1-1
CDR3: CASSDPNSANEAFF
DNA: TGTGCCAGCAGCGATCCAAATTCGGCAAATGAAGCTTTCTTT

V: TRBV6-6
D: NA
size: NA
J: TRBJ1-5
CDR3: CASSYSAAGNSNQPQHF
DNA: TGTGCCAGCAGTTACTCGGCTGCCGGCAATAGCAATCAGCCCCAGCATTTT

V: TRBV5-1
D: TRBD2
size: many
J: TRBJ2-1
CDR3: CASSLYGGELFSEQFF
DNA: TGCGCCAGCAGCCTATACGGGGGGGAGTTATTCTCTGAGCAGTTCTTC

V: TRBV11-1
D: TRBD1
size: few
J: TRBJ1-1
CDR3: CASRGQYGHQTPTEAFF
DNA: TGTGCCAGCAGGGGACAGTATGGACACCAAACGCCTACTGAAGCTTTCTTT

V: TRBV4-3
D: NA
size: NA
J: TRBJ2-5
CDR3: CASSREHRGDTYETQYF
DNA: TGCGCCAGCAGCCGGGAGCATCGGGGGGACACCTACGAGACCCAGTACTTC

V: TRBV20-1
D: TRBD1
size: NA
J: TRBJ1-2
CDR3: CSARTGGANYGYTF
DNA: TGCAGTGCTAGAACAGGGGGCGCTAACTATGGCTACACCTTC

V: TRBV10-3
D: TRBD1
size: NA
J: TRBJ1-6
CDR3: CAITAGTDNSPLHF
DNA: TGTGCCATCACTGCAGGGACAGATAATTCACCCCTCCACTTT

V: TRBV9
D: TRBD2
size: few
J: TRBJ2-1
CDR3: CASSVDGGAYNEQFF
DNA: TGTGCCAGCAGCGTGGACGGGGGGGCCTACAATGAGCAGTTCTTC

V: TRBV20-1
D: NA
size: few
J: TRBJ2-3
CDR3: CSGGLSSTDTQYF
DNA: TGCAGTGGTGGACTGAGTAGCACAGATACGCAGTATTTT

V: TRBV10-3
D: NA
size: NA
J: TRBJ1-5
CDR3: CAISESGNQPQHF
DNA: TGTGCCATCAGCGAGTCGGGCAATCAGCCCCAGCATTTT

V: TRBV2
D: NA
size: few
J: TRBJ1-5
CDR3: CASRDGTPNSNQPQHF
DNA: TGTGCCAGCAGGGACGGGACACCGAATAGCAATCAGCCCCAGCATTTT

V: TRBV6-2/TRBV6-3
D: NA
size: NA
J: TRBJ2-7
CDR3: CTSSYDYSYEQYF
DNA: TGTACCAGCAGTTACGACTACTCCTACGAGCAGTACTTC

V: TRBV25-1
D: NA
size: few
J: TRBJ2-7
CDR3: CASSVSGEQYF
DNA: TGTGCCAGCAGTGTTTCAGGGGAGCAGTACTTC